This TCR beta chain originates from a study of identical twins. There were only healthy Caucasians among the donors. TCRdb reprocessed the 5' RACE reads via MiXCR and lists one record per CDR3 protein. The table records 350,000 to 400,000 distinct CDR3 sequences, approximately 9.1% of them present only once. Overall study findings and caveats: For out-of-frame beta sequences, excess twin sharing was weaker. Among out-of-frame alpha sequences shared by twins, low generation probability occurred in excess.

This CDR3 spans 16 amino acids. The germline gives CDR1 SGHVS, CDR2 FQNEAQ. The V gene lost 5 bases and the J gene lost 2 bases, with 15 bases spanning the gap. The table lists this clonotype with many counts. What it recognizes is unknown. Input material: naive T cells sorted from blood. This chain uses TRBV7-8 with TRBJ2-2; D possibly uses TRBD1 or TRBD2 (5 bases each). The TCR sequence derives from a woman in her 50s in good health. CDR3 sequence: CASSQAGTGNTGELFF. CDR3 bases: TGTGCCAGCAGCCAAGCCGGGACGGGAAACACCGGGGAGCTGTTTTTT.